What follows are 22 T cell receptor beta chains derived from one specimen sequenced in a study of TIL therapy for anti-PD-1-resistant metastatic lung cancer. The immunoSEQ assay was v3. Sequencing used immunoSEQ multiplex PCR; TCRdb keeps in-frame clones, though not all of them. In the table there are tens of thousands of clones, about two thirds of which are singletons. Time point denoted: pre-treatment sample, taken before nivolumab and TIL therapy. Pleural nodules or supraclavicular lymph nodes made up most of the excised metastases sampled. The material sequenced was tumor tissue, taken at baseline. The source is a person aged 25 to 80 with non-small cell lung cancer.

The chain recombines TRBV10-2 with TRBJ2-3; D remains unclear. The CDR3 is 16 residues long. Per germline, CDR1 WSHSY and CDR2 SAAADI. Trimming cost V 5 bases and J 3 bases, with 18 bases left between them. The CDR3 loop reads CASSYPGPWATDTQYF. CDR3 nucleotides: TGCGCCAGCAGTTACCCTGGACCCTGGGCGACAGATACGCAGTATTTT.

This chain links TRBV5-6 with TRBJ1-5; maybe TRBD1 (6 bases). V lost 4 bases to trimming and J lost 7 bases, with 18 bases between them. This CDR3 has 15 residues. CDR1 is SGHDT and CDR2 is YYEEEE in the germline V gene. CDR3 in DNA: TGTGCCAGCAGCCTTCGTGCAGGTCAGGGGCAGCCCCAGCATTTT. Translated, it gives CASSLRAGQGQPQHF.

This clone was observed a few times. This chain connects TRBV7-6 to TRBJ1-4; 9 positions agree with TRBD1. This CDR3 comprises 15 residues. Germline lookup yields CDR1 SGHVS and CDR2 FNYEAQ. V trimming: 4 bases; J trimming: 2 bases; junction bases outside the gene matches: 2. CDR3 loop: CASSSGQGTNEKLFF. CDR3 nucleotide sequence: TGTGCCAGCAGCTCGGGACAGGGCACTAATGAAAAACTGTTTTTT.

The chain recombines TRBV5-1 with TRBJ2-6; D is possibly TRBD1 or TRBD2 (5 bases each). The germline CDR1 and CDR2 sequences are SGHRS and YFSETQ. The CDR3 has 16 residues. The ends were cut back, 0 bases at V and 0 bases at J, with 7 bases in the middle. CDR3 loop: CASSLGGGSGANVLTF. DNA for the CDR3: TGCGCCAGCAGCTTGGGTGGGGGCTCTGGGGCCAACGTCCTGACTTTC.

This clone was observed a handful of times. This chain uses TRBV6-6 with TRBJ1-6, with D perhaps TRBD1 (6 bases). V lost 10 bases and J 6 bases, leaving 13 bases between the germline ends. The CDR3 contains 13 residues. The V gene's germline CDR1 is MNHNY and CDR2 SVGAGI (reference sequence). The CDR3 here is CATGTDSNSPLHF. The CDR3 nucleotides read TGTGCCACCGGGACGGACAGTAATTCACCCCTCCACTTT.

The CDR3 coding sequence is TGTGCCAGCAGTTTAGGGGGTTTAGCAGATACGCAGTATTTT. As protein: CASSLGGLADTQYF. The chain employs TRBV27 and TRBJ2-3; D might be TRBD1 or TRBD2, each matching 5 bases. The CDR3 runs to 14 residues. The ends were cut back, 2 bases at V and 4 bases at J, with 10 bases in the middle. Germline V lookup: CDR1 MNHEY, CDR2 SMNVEV (reference sequence).

The chain couples TRBV21-1 to TRBJ2-7; the table names TRBD1, a call not compared with the DNA. TRBV21-1 is shown as a pseudogene. CDR3 length equals 16 residues. CDR3 DNA: TGTGCCAGCAGCAAAGGTCGAGGACAGGGTTCCTACGAGCAGTACTTC. Translation gives CASSKGRGQGSYEQYF.

This sequence joins TRBV6-6 and TRBJ1-3; TRBD1 matches at 7 bases. Germline CDR1 and CDR2: MNHNY and SVGAGI (reference sequence). The CDR3 contains 15 residues. With V trimmed by 4 bases and J by 2 bases, 5 bases remained unmatched. Written as DNA, the CDR3 is TGTGCCAGCAGTTTCGCAACAGGGGCTGGAAACACCATATATTTT. This sequence encodes CASSFATGAGNTIYF.

This clone was observed a handful of times. The rearrangement uses TRBV19 and TRBJ2-2; 7 bases match TRBD1. The V gene's germline CDR1 is LNHDA and CDR2 SQIVND (reference sequence). V shed 7 bases, J shed 2 bases, and the junction held 16 bases outside the gene matches. The CDR3 sequence is 18 residues long. The CDR3 protein is CASMIPGQNSHNTGELFF. In nucleotides, the CDR3 is TGTGCCAGTATGATACCGGGACAGAACTCTCATAACACCGGGGAGCTGTTTTTT.

The chain couples TRBV4-2 to TRBJ2-6; 10 bases match TRBD2. Germline CDR1 is LGHNA and CDR2 is YNFKEQ. V was clipped by 4 bases and J by 0 bases; unmatched bases: 0. The CDR3 sequence is 16 residues long. In DNA, the CDR3 is TGTGCCAGCAGCCCTAGCGGGGGCTCTGGGGCCAACGTCCTGACTTTC. This codes for CASSPSGGSGANVLTF.

The V call is TRBV10-2, the J call TRBJ2-7, with 7 positions matching TRBD1. Germline CDR1 and CDR2: WSHSY and SAAADI. The CDR3 runs to 13 residues. Trimming took 5 bases from V and 0 from J; bases not matched to a gene: 1. The CDR3 loop reads CASSWDSSYEQYF. Written as DNA, the CDR3 is TGCGCCAGCAGTTGGGACAGCTCCTACGAGCAGTACTTC.

In this sample, this clone is medium-sized. The genes are TRBV2 and TRBJ1-3, with 9 bases that match TRBD1. The CDR3 length is 14 residues. Germline CDR1 reads SNHLY; CDR2 reads FYNNEI. J lost 2 bases, V lost 6 bases, and 2 bases had no gene match. The DNA of the CDR3 is TGTGCCAGCAGGGACAGGGGCACTGGAAACACCATATATTTT. Its translation: CASRDRGTGNTIYF.

The gene calls are TRBV13 and TRBJ2-3; 10 nucleotides line up with TRBD2. This CDR3 is built from 14 residues. CDR1 PRHDT and CDR2 FYEKMQ come from the germline V gene (reference sequence). J was trimmed by 5 bases and V by 5 bases; bases with no gene match: 4. The CDR3 DNA sequence: TGTGCCAGCAGCCCCACTAGCGGGGTAGATACGCAGTATTTT. This gives the protein CASSPTSGVDTQYF.

CDR3 amino acids: CATGRIHNEQFF. The CDR3 nucleotides are TGTGCCACAGGACGGATTCACAATGAGCAGTTCTTC. This rearrangement joins TRBV30 to TRBJ2-1, with a possible D match to TRBD1 (5 bases). Trimming cost V 8 bases and J 5 bases, with 13 bases left between them. CDR1 and CDR2 from the germline V gene are GTSNPN and SVGIG (reference sequence). This CDR3 spans 12 amino acids.

The rearrangement uses TRBV4-1 and TRBJ1-2; D call uncertain. Germline V CDR1 and CDR2: MGHRA, YSYEKL. This CDR3 has 15 residues. With 0 bases removed from V and 4 bases from J, the gap between germline ends came to 12 bases. The CDR3 protein is CASSQEGHTAYGYTF. The DNA for the CDR3 is TGCGCCAGCAGCCAAGAGGGTCACACTGCCTATGGCTACACCTTC.

This clone was counted a few times. The V gene is TRBV10-3, the J gene TRBJ1-6; TRBD1 is a possible D gene (6 bases). The length of the CDR3 is 14 residues. Germline CDR1 is ENHRY and CDR2 is SYGVKD. Deletions cut 3 bases from V and 6 bases from J, with 9 bases between. CDR3 in amino acids: CAISEGRGNSPLHF. The CDR3 DNA reads TGTGCCATCAGTGAAGGCAGGGGTAATTCACCCCTCCACTTT.

The gene calls are TRBV7-6 and TRBJ2-5; TRBD1 matches 7 bases. The CDR3 loop spans 15 amino acids. Trimming removed 4 bases from V and 5 bases from J; junction bases left unmatched: 10. The germline CDR1 and CDR2 sequences are SGHVS and FNYEAQ. The CDR3: CASSSRQGWKETQYF. In nucleotides, the CDR3 is TGTGCCAGCAGCTCTCGACAGGGATGGAAGGAGACCCAGTACTTC.

The CDR3 reads CASSGTGPGELFF. In nucleotides, the CDR3 is TGTGCCAGCAGTGGGACAGGGCCGGGGGAGCTGTTTTTT. The chain couples TRBV2 to TRBJ2-2, with 8 bases matching TRBD1. There are 13 residues in the CDR3. Germline V CDR1 and CDR2: SNHLY, FYNNEI. V lost 4 bases to trimming and J lost 8 bases; unmatched junction nucleotides: 3.

V and J are TRBV15 and TRBJ1-2; 8 nucleotides align to TRBD1. Germline trimming cut 2 bases from V and 6 bases from J; bases unmatched to any gene: 2. Germline V CDR1 and CDR2: LNHNV, YYDKDF (reference sequence). The CDR3 length is 13 residues. This CDR3 reads CATSRLQGDGYTF. CDR3 DNA: TGTGCCACCAGCAGACTACAGGGGGATGGCTACACCTTC.

Regarding this clone: This may stem from a read error, because a much larger clone lies one nucleotide away. The sample contains more than one DNA sequence encoding this CDR3. This chain links TRBV4-1 with TRBJ1-1, with 9 bases lining up with TRBD1. CDR3 size: 16 residues. Germline loops: CDR1 MGHRA, CDR2 YSYEKL. For the CDR3, the DNA is TGCGCCAGTAGCCAAGGGACAGGGTATGAGTACACTGAAGCTTTCTTT. Protein sequence: CASSQGTGYEYTEAFF.

The chain couples TRBV10-3 to TRBJ2-7; 8 nucleotides line up with TRBD2. V shed 4 bases and J 0 bases; nucleotides not matched to a gene: 2. This CDR3 comprises 14 residues. The germline CDR1 and CDR2 sequences are ENHRY and SYGVKD. This CDR3 reads CAISGAGGSYEQYF. The CDR3 DNA follows: TGTGCCATCAGTGGTGCGGGGGGCTCCTACGAGCAGTACTTC.

As DNA, the CDR3 is TGCGCCAGCAGCCTGCGTCGGAGCCCAGATACGCAGTATTTT. Amino acids: CASSLRRSPDTQYF. The chain uses TRBV5-1 and TRBJ2-3; D not resolved. Germline V gene data show CDR1 as SGHRS and CDR2 as YFSETQ. The CDR3 is made up of 14 amino acids. The V and J ends lost 4 bases and 4 bases respectively, with 13 bases between them.